This TCR beta chain was recovered during a study of chronic HIV infection and antiretroviral therapy. There are a few counts of this clonotype. The V segment lost 4 bases and the J segment 3 bases; nucleotides outside the gene matches: 8. CDR1 is ENHRY, CDR2 SYGVKD, per germline. The CDR3 contains 17 residues. TCRdb re-called the 5' RACE reads through MiXCR, storing one row per CDR3 protein. The sample holds more than 30,000 distinct CDR3 sequences, 8% to 10% seen once. The J gene is TRBJ2-6, the V gene TRBV10-3, with 8 bases identical to TRBD1. The sample taken for sequencing was peripheral blood. This receptor was identified in an adult who had HIV and had not received antiretroviral therapy, or was an uninfected healthy control (not recorded which). CDR3 amino acids: CAISVQGDFRGANVLTF. The CDR3 nucleotides are TGTGCCATCAGTGTACAGGGGGATTTCCGTGGGGCCAACGTCCTGACTTTC.